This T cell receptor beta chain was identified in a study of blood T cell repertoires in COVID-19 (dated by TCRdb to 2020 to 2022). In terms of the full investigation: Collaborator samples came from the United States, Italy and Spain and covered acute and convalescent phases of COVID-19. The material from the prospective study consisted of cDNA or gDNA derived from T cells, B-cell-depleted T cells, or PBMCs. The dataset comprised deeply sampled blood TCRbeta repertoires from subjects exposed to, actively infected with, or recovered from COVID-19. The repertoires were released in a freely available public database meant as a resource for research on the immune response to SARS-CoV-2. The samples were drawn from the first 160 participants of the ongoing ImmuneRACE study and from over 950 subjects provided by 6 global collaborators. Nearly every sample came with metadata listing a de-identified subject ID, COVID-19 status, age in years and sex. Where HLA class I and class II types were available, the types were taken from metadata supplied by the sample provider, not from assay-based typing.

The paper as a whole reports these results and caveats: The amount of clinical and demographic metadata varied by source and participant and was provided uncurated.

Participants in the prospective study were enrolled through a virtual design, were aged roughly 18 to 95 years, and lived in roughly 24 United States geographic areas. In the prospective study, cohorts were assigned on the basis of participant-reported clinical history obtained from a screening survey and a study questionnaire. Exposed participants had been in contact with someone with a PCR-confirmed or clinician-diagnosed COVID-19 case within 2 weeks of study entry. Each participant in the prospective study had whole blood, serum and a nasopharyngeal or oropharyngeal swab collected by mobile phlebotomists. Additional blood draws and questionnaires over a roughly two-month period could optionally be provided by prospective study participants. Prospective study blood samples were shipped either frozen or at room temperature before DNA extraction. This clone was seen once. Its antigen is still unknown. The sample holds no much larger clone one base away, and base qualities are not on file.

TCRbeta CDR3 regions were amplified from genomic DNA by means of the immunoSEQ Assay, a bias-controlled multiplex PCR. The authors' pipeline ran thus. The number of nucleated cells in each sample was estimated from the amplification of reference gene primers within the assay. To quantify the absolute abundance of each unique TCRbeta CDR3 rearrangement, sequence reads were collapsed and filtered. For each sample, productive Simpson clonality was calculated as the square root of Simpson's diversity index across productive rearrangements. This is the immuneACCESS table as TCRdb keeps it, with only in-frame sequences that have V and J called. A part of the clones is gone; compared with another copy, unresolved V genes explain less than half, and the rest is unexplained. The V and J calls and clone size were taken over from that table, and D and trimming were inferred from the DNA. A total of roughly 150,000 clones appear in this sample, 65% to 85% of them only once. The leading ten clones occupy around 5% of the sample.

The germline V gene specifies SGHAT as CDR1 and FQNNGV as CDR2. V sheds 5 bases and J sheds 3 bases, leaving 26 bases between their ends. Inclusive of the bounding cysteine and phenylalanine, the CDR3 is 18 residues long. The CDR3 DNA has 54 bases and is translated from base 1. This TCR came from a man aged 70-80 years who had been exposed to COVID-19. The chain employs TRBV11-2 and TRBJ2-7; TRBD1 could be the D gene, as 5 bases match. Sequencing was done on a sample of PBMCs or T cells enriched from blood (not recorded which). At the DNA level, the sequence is TGTGCCAGCAGCCCCCGTTCCTCCACCCCGAAGGGGCTCTACGAGCAGTACTTC. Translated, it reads CASSPRSSTPKGLYEQYF.